This T cell receptor (beta chain) was retrieved from a study of graft-versus-host responses after intestinal transplantation. Overall study context: After anti-thymocyte globulin induction, recipients took tacrolimus and steroids for about 3 years.

The CDR3 has 13 residues. Germline V gene lookup returns CDR1 ENHRY and CDR2 SYGVKD. Between the trimmed V and J ends, which lost 7 bases and 5 bases, there was a span of 14 bases. Overall study results and limits: Ileal or blood samples showed some GvH clones first, and such clones were also found in recipient marrow. Patients with graft-donor T cell macrochimerism had high graft-versus-host to host-versus-graft clonal ratios in allografts.

As for this clone: Its antigen is not known.

Sequenced by immunoSEQ multiplex PCR; TCRdb stores in-frame clones only, minus some. The table lists 85,000 to 130,000 clones, about 88% of them singletons. The rearrangement uses TRBV10-3 and TRBJ2-5; the D gene could be TRBD1 or TRBD2 (6 bases each). The sample in question was unstimulated CD4+ T cells sorted from spleen or lymph node cells, obtained before intestinal transplant. The receptor was isolated from a human donor who received an intestinal transplant. CDR3 amino acids: CAITDGGGETQYF. CDR3 DNA sequence: TGTGCCATCACCGACGGGGGCGGGGAGACCCAGTACTTC.